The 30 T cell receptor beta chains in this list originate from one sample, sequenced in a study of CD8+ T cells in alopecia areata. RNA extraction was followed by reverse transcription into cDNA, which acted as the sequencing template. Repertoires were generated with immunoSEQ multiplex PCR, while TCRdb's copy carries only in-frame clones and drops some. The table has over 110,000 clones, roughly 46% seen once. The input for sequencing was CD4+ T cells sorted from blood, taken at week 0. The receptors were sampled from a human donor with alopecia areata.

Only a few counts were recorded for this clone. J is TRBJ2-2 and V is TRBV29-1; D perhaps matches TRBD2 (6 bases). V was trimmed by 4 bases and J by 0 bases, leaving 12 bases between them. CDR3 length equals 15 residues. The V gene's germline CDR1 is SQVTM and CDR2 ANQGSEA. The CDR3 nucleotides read TGCAGCGTTGTTTTAGCGGAAGCGAACACCGGGGAGCTGTTTTTT. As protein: CSVVLAEANTGELFF.

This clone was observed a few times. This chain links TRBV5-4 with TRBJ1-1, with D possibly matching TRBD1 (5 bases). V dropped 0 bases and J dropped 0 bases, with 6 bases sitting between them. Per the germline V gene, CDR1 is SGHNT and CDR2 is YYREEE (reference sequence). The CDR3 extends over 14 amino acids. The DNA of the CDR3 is TGTGCCAGCAGCTTGGCAGGGATGAACACTGAAGCTTTCTTT. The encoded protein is CASSLAGMNTEAFF.

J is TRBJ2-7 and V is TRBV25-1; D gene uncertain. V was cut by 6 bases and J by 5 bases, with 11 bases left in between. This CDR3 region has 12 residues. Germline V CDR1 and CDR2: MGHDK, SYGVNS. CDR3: CASRTHGDEQYF. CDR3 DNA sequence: TGTGCCAGCAGGACCCACGGAGACGAGCAGTACTTC.

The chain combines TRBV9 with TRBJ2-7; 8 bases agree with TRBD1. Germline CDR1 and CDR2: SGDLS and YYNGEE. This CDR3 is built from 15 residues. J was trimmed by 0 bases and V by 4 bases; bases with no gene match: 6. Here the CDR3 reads CASSTQGESSYEQYF. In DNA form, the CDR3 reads TGTGCCAGCAGCACACAGGGGGAGAGCTCCTACGAGCAGTACTTC. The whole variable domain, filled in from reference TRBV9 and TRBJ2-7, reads DSGVTQTPKHLITATGQRVTLRCSPRSGDLSVYWYQQSLDQGLQFLIQYYNGEERAKGNILERFSAQQFPDLHSELNLSSLELGDSALYFCASSTQGESSYEQYFGPGTRLTVT.

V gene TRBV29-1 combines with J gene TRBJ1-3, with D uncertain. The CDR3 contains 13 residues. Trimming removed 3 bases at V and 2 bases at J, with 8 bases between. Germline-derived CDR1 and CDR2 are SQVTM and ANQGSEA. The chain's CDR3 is CSVEEGTGNTIYF. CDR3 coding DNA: TGCAGCGTTGAGGAAGGAACTGGAAACACCATATATTTT.

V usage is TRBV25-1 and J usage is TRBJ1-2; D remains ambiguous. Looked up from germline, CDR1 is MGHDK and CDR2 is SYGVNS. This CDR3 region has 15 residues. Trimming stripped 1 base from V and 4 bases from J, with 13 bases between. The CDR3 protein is CASSELDREFYGYTF. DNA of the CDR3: TGTGCCAGCAGTGAATTGGATCGGGAATTCTATGGCTACACCTTC.

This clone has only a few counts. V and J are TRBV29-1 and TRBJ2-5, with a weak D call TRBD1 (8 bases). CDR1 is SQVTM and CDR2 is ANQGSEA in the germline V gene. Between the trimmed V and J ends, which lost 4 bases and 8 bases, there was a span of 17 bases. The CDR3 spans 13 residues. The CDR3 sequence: CSVAGGGGATQYF. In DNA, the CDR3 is TGCAGCGTTGCAGGGGGCGGGGGAGCCACCCAGTACTTC.

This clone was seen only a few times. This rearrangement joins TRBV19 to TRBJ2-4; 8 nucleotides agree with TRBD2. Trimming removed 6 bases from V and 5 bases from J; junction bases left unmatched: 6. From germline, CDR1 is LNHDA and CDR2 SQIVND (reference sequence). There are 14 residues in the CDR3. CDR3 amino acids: CASSLGRDQNIQYF. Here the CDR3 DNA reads TGTGCCAGTAGCCTCGGGAGGGATCAAAACATTCAGTACTTC.

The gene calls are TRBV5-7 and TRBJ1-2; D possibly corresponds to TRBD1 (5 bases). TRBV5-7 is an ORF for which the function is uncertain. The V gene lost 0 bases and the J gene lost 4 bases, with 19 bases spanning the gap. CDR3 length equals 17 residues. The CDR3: CASSLAAGLDFPYGYTF. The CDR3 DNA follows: TGTGCCAGCAGCTTGGCCGCAGGGTTGGATTTCCCCTATGGCTACACCTTC.

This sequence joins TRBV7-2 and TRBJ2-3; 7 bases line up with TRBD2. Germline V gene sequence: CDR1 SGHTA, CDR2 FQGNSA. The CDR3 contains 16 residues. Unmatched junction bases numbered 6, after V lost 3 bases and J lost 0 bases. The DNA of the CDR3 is TGTGCCAGCAGCTTCACAGGTAGCGGGAGCACAGATACGCAGTATTTT. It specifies CASSFTGSGSTDTQYF.

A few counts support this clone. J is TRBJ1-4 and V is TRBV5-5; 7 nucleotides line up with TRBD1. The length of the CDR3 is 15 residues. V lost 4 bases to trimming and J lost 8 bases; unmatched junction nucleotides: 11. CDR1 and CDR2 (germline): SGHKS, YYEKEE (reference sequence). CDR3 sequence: CASSLPGQSNEKLFF. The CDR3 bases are TGTGCCAGCAGCCTTCCGGGACAGTCGAACGAAAAACTGTTTTTT.

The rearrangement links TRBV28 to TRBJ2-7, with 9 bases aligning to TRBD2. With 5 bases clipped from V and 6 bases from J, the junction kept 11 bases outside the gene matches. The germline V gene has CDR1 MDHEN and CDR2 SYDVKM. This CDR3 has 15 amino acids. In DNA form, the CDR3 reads TGTGCCAGCAGTCCCATAGCGGGAGATTCGGCCGAGCAGTACTTC. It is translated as CASSPIAGDSAEQYF.

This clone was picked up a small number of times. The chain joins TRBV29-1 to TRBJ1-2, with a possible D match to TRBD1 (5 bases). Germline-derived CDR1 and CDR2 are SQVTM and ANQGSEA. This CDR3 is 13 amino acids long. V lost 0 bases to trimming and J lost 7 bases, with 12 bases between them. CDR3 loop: CSVEDWEGSGYTF. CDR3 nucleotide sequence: TGCAGCGTTGAAGATTGGGAGGGGAGTGGCTACACCTTC.

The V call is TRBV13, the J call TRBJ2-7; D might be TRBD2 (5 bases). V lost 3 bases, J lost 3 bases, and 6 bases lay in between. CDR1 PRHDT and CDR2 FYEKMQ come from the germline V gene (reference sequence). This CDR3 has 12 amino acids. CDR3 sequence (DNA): TGTGCCAGCAGCTTCGAGGGCTACGAGCAGTACTTC. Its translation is CASSFEGYEQYF.

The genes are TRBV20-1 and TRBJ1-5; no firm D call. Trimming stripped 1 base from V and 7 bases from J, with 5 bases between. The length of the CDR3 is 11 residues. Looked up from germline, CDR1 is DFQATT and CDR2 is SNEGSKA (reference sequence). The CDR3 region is CSARGLQPQHF. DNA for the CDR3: TGCAGTGCTAGAGGGTTACAGCCCCAGCATTTT.

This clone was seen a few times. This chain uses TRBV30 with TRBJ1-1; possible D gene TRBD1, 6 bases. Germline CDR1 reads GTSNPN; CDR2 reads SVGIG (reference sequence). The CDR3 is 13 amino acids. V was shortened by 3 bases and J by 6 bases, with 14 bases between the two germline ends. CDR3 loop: CAWSPGARAEAFF. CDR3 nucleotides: TGTGCCTGGAGCCCGGGGGCGCGGGCTGAAGCTTTCTTT. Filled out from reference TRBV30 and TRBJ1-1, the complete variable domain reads SQTIHQWPATLVQPVGSPLSLECTVEGTSNPNLYWYRQAAGRGLQLLFYSVGIGQISSEVPQNLSASRPQDRQFILSSKKLLLSDSGFYLCAWSPGARAEAFFGQGTRLTVV.

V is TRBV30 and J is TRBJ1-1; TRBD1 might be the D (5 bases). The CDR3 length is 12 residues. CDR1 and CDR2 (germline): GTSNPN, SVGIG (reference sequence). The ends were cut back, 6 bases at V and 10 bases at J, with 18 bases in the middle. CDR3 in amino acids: CACPRNGRVAFF. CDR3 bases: TGTGCCTGCCCTAGGAATGGCAGGGTAGCTTTCTTT.

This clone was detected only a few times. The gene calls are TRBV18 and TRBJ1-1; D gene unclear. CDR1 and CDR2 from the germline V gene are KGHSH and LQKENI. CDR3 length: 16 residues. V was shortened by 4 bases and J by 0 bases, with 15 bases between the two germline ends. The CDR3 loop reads CASSQTPRVLNTEAFF. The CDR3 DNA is TGTGCCAGCTCACAGACCCCGAGAGTCCTGAACACTGAAGCTTTCTTT.

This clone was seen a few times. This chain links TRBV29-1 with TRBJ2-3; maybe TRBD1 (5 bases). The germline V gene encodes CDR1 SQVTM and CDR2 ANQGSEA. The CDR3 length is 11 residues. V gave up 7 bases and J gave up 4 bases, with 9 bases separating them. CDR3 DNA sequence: TGCAGCGGCAGGGTAGCAGATACGCAGTATTTT. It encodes CSGRVADTQYF.

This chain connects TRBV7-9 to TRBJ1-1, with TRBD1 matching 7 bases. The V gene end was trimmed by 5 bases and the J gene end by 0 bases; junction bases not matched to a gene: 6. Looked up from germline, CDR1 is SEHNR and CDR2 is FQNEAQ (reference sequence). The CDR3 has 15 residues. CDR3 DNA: TGTGCCAGCAGCACCGAGGGGGCGGTGAACACTGAAGCTTTCTTT. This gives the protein CASSTEGAVNTEAFF.

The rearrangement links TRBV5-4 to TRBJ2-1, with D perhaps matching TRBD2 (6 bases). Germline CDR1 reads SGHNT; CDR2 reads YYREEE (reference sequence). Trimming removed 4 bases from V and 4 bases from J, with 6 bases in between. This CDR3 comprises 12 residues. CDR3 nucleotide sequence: TGTGCCAGCAGCCGGGGGTACAATGAGCAGTTCTTC. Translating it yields CASSRGYNEQFF.

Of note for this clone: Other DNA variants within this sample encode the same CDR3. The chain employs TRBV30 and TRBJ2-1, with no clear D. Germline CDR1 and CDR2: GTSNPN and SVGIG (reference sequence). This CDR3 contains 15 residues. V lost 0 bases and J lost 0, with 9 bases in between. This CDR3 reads CAWSVGSSSYNEQFF. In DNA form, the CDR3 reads TGTGCCTGGAGTGTAGGGTCGAGCTCCTACAATGAGCAGTTCTTC.

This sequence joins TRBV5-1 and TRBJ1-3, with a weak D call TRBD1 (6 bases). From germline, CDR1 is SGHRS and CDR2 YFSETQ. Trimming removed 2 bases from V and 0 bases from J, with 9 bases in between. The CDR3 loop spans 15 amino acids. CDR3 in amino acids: CASSFDRISGNTIYF. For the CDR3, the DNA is TGCGCCAGCAGCTTTGACAGGATCTCTGGAAACACCATATATTTT. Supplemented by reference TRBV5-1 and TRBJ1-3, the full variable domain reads KAGVTQTPRYLIKTRGQQVTLSCSPISGHRSVSWYQQTPGQGLQFLFEYFSETQRNKGNFPGRFSGRQFSNSRSEMNVSTLELGDSALYLCASSFDRISGNTIYFGEGSWLTVV.

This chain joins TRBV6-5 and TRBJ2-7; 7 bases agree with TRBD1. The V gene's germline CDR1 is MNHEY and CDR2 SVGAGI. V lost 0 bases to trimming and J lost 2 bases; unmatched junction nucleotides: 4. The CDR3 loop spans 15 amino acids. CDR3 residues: CASSYSGGGPYEQYF. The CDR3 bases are TGTGCCAGCAGTTACTCAGGGGGCGGGCCCTACGAGCAGTACTTC.

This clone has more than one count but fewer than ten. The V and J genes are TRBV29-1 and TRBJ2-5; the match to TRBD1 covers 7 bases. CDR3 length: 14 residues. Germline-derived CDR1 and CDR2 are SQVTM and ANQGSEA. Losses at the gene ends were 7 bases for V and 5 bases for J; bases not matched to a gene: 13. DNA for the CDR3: TGCAGCGCCCGACAGGGATCAAGGTCGGAGACCCAGTACTTC. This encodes CSARQGSRSETQYF.

As DNA, the CDR3 is TGTGCCATCAGGGGACTAGCGGAAGAGACCCAGTACTTC. It yields the protein CAIRGLAEETQYF. The chain is built from TRBV10-3 and TRBJ2-5; TRBD2 matches at 11 bases. From germline, CDR1 is ENHRY and CDR2 SYGVKD. J was trimmed by 3 bases and V by 6 bases; bases with no gene match: 0. The CDR3 length is 13 residues.

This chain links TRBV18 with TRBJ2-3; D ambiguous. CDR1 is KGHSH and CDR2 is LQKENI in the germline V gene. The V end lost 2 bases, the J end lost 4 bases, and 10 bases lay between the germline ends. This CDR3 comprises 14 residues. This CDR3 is CASSPTRNPDTQYF. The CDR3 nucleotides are TGTGCCAGCTCACCAACGAGAAATCCAGATACGCAGTATTTT.

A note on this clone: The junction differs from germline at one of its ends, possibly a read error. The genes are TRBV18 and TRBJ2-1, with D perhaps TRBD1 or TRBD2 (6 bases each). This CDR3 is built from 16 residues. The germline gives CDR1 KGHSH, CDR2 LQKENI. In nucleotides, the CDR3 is TGTGCCAGCTCGCCACAACAGGGAGGAAGGTACAATGAGCAGTTCTTC. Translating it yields CASSPQQGGRYNEQFF. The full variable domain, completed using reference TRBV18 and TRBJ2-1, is NAGVMQNPRHLVRRRGQEARLRCSPMKGHSHVYWYRQLPEEGLKFMVYLQKENIIDESGMPKERFSAEFPKEGPSILRIQQVVRGDSAAYFCASSPQQGGRYNEQFFGPGTRLTVL.

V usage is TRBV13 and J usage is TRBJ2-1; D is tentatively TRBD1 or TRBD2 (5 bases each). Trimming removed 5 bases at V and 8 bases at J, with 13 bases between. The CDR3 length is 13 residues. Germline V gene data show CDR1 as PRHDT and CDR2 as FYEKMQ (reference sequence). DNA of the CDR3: TGTGCCAGCAGCCCCGGGGCCCGCGATGAGCAGTTCTTC. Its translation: CASSPGARDEQFF.

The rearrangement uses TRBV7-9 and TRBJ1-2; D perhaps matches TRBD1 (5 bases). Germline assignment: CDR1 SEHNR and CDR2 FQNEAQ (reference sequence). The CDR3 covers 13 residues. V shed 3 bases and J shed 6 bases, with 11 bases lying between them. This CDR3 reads CASSFLQGDGYTF. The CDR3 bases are TGTGCCAGCAGCTTTCTGCAGGGCGATGGCTACACCTTC.